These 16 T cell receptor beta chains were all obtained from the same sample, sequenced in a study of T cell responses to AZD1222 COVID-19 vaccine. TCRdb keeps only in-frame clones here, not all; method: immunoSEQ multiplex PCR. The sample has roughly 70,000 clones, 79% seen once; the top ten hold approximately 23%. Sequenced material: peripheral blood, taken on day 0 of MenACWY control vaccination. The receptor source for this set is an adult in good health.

The CDR3 reads CASSQRDSLNEKLFF. For the CDR3, the DNA is TGCGCCAGCAGCCAAAGAGACAGCCTTAATGAAAAACTGTTTTTT. The chain employs TRBV4-3 and TRBJ1-4; a weak D match, TRBD1 (5 bases). CDR3 length: 15 residues. The V end lost 2 bases, the J end lost 4 bases, and 11 bases lay between the germline ends. The germline V gene encodes CDR1 LGHNA and CDR2 YSLEER.

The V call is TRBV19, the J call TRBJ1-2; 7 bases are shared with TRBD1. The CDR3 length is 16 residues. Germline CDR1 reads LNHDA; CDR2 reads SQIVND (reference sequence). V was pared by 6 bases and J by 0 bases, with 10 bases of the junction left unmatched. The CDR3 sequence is CASSVIRDSPNYGYTF. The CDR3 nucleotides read TGTGCCAGTAGCGTTATCCGGGACAGCCCTAACTATGGCTACACCTTC.

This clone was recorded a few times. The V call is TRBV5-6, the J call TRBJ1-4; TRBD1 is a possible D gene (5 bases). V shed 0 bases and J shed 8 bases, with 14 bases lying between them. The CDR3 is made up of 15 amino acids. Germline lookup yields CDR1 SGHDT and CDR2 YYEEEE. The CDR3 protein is CASSLAARVGEKLFF. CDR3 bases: TGTGCCAGCAGCTTGGCGGCCAGGGTCGGAGAAAAACTGTTTTTT.

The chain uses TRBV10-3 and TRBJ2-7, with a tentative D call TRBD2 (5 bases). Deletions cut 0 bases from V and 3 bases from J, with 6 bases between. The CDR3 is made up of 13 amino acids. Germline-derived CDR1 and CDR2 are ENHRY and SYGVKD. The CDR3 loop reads CAISESDFYEQYF. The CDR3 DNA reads TGTGCCATCAGTGAGTCGGACTTCTACGAGCAGTACTTC.

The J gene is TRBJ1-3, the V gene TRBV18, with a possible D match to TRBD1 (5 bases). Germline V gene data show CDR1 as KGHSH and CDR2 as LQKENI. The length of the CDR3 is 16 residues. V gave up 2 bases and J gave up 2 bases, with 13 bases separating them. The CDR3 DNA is TGTGCCAGCTCACCAGGGACCTCCGGGCCTGGAAACACCATATATTTT. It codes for CASSPGTSGPGNTIYF.

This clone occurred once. The DNA for the CDR3 is TGCGCCAGCAGCTTTAGAGAGGGGACTGAAGCTTTCTTT. The encoded protein is CASSFREGTEAFF. This chain links TRBV5-1 with TRBJ1-1, with D possibly matching TRBD1 (5 bases). The CDR3 length is 13 residues. Germline CDR1 SGHRS, CDR2 YFSETQ. V dropped 2 bases and J dropped 5 bases, with 10 bases sitting between them.

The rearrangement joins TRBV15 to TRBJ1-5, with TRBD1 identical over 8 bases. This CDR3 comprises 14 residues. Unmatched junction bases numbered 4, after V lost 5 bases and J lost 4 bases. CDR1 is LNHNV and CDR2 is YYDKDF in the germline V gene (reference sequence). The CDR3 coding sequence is TGTGCCACCAGCGGAGGACAGGGAAATCAGCCCCAGCATTTT. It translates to CATSGGQGNQPQHF.

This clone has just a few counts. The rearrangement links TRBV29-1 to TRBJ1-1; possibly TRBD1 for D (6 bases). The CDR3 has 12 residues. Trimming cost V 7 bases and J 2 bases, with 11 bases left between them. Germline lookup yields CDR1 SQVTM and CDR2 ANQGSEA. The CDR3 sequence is CSAGHINTEAFF. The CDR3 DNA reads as TGCAGCGCGGGACACATCAACACTGAAGCTTTCTTT.

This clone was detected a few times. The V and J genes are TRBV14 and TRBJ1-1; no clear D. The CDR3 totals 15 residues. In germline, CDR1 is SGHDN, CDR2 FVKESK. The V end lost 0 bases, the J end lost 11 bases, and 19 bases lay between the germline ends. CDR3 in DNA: TGTGCCAGCAGCCAAGATGAGGGTGACGGGCAGGACGCTTTCTTT. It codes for CASSQDEGDGQDAFF.

CDR3 sequence reads: CASSPAGKREWNEQFF. CDR3 sequence (DNA): TGTGCCAGCAGCCCAGCGGGCAAGCGGGAGTGGAATGAGCAGTTCTTC. The chain carries TRBV7-8 and TRBJ2-1; 8 bases line up with TRBD2. Germline V gene lookup returns CDR1 SGHVS and CDR2 FQNEAQ. V shed 5 bases and J 7 bases; nucleotides not matched to a gene: 13. The CDR3 covers 16 residues.

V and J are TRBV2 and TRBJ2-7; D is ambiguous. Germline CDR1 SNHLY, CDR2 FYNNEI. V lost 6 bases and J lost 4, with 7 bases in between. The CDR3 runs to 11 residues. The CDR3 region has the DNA TGTGCCAGCAGCTCCAAATACGAGCAGTACTTC. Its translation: CASSSKYEQYF.

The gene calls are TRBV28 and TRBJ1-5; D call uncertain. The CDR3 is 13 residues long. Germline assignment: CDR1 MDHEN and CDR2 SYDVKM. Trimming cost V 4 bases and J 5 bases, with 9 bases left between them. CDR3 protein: CASSWALDQPQHF. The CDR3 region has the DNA TGTGCCAGCAGTTGGGCCCTCGATCAGCCCCAGCATTTT.

CDR3 protein: CAISEDRVDGYTF. In DNA, the CDR3 is TGTGCCATCAGCGAAGACAGGGTGGATGGCTACACCTTC. The V gene is TRBV10-3, the J gene TRBJ1-2; 7 bases are a match to TRBD1. Germline V gene sequence: CDR1 ENHRY, CDR2 SYGVKD. The CDR3 runs 13 residues. The V and J ends lost 6 bases and 6 bases, in that order; junction bases with no gene match: 7.

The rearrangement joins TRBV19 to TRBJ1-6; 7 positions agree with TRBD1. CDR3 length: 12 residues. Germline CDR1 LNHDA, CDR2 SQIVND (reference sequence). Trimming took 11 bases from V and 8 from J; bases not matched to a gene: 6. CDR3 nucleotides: TGTGCCTCCAGACAGGGTGATTCACCCCTCCACTTT. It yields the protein CASRQGDSPLHF.

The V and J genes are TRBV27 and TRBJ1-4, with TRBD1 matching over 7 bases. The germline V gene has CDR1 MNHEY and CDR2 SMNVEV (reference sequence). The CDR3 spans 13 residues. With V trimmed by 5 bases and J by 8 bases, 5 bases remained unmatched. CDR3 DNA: TGTGCCAGCAGTGACAGGGTTTTGGAAAAACTGTTTTTT. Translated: CASSDRVLEKLFF.

The CDR3 coding sequence is TGTGCCTGGAGTGTAGTGGGCGGCAATCAGCCCCAGCATTTT. Amino acid sequence: CAWSVVGGNQPQHF. The rearrangement uses TRBV30 and TRBJ1-5; no clear D. The CDR3 is 14 residues long. Germline V gene sequence: CDR1 GTSNPN, CDR2 SVGIG (reference sequence). V lost 0 bases, J lost 2 bases, and 8 bases lay in between.